Shown below are 24 T cell receptor beta chains from a single sample sequenced in a study of shared clonotypes between healthy human individuals. Profiling relied on immunoSEQ multiplex PCR, and the TCRdb table lists in-frame clones only, not all of them. Of 330,000 or so clones listed, around 67% were seen once; the top ten hold about a tenth. Sample: memory CD4+ T cells sorted from blood. Subset of the sample: CD45RA-negative fraction. These receptors were taken from a man between 25 and 39 years old in good health.

This chain joins TRBV6-5 and TRBJ2-7; perhaps TRBD1 as D (6 bases). This CDR3 has 14 residues. Germline-derived CDR1 and CDR2 are MNHEY and SVGAGI. V lost 6 bases to trimming and J lost 7 bases, with 19 bases between them. The CDR3 loop is CASRNSGALREQYF. CDR3 coding DNA: TGTGCCAGCAGGAACTCAGGGGCCCTTAGGGAGCAGTACTTC.

This clone has only a few counts. V gene TRBV19 combines with J gene TRBJ2-1; D is perhaps TRBD2 (5 bases). The germline V gene has CDR1 LNHDA and CDR2 SQIVND (reference sequence). The CDR3 consists of 15 residues. Trimming shortened V by 0 bases and J by 9 bases, and 15 bases separated the two germline ends. In DNA form, the CDR3 reads TGTGCCAGTAGTATAGAAGGAGGCGACGTAGGTGAGCAGTTCTTC. Protein sequence: CASSIEGGDVGEQFF.

The genes are TRBV29-1 and TRBJ2-5; D is unclear. V was trimmed by 4 bases and J by 5 bases, leaving 5 bases between them. Germline CDR1 and CDR2: SQVTM and ANQGSEA. This CDR3 region has 10 residues. The CDR3 protein is CSVAVETQYF. The DNA for the CDR3 is TGCAGCGTTGCTGTGGAGACCCAGTACTTC.

This clone is a singleton in its sample. The chain carries TRBV5-1 and TRBJ2-4; 8 bases align to TRBD1. The CDR3 covers 17 residues. Germline values: CDR1 SGHRS, CDR2 YFSETQ. With V trimmed by 2 bases and J by 0 bases, 7 bases remained unmatched. The CDR3 sequence is CASSLTGTGLAKNIQYF. CDR3 nucleotides: TGCGCCAGCAGCTTAACCGGGACAGGATTAGCCAAAAACATTCAGTACTTC.

In regard to this clone: A much larger clone is a single base away; this may be a read error. Other DNA sequences within the sample encode an identical CDR3. The CDR3 loop is CASSLVKGQETQYF. The CDR3 region has the DNA TGTGCCAGCAGCTTAGTCAAGGGGCAAGAGACCCAGTACTTC. The chain is built from TRBV7-2 and TRBJ2-5, with D possibly being TRBD1 (5 bases). The CDR3 extends over 14 amino acids. Germline lookup yields CDR1 SGHTA and CDR2 FQGNSA. V was trimmed by 1 base and J by 2 bases, leaving 8 bases between them. The variable domain in full, completed from reference TRBV7-2 and TRBJ2-5, reads GAGVSQSPSNKVTEKGKDVELRCDPISGHTALYWYRQSLGQGLEFLIYFQGNSAPDKSGLPSDRFSAERTGGSVSTLTIQRTQQEDSAVYLCASSLVKGQETQYFGPGTRLLVL.

The chain uses TRBV4-3 and TRBJ2-1, with 7 bases that match TRBD2. The CDR3 covers 17 residues. Trimming cost V 0 bases and J 4 bases; bases outside gene matches: 9. Germline loops: CDR1 LGHNA, CDR2 YSLEER. The CDR3 coding sequence is TGCGCCAGCAGCCAAGATCGATGGGCTAGCGGTTACAATGAGCAGTTCTTC. Residues: CASSQDRWASGYNEQFF.

This clone turned up a few times. V gene TRBV6-5 combines with J gene TRBJ1-1; weak D call: TRBD1 (5 bases). V lost 7 bases and J 4 bases, leaving 13 bases between the germline ends. The germline CDR1 and CDR2 sequences are MNHEY and SVGAGI. The CDR3 contains 13 residues. The CDR3 DNA reads TGTGCCAGCACCTACTTAAGGGGCACTGAAGCTTTCTTT. It encodes CASTYLRGTEAFF.

This sequence joins TRBV10-3 and TRBJ2-3; D tentatively reads TRBD1 or TRBD2 (5 bases each). This CDR3 is built from 15 residues. The V gene lost 0 bases and the J gene lost 2 bases, with 9 bases spanning the gap. The V gene's germline CDR1 is ENHRY and CDR2 SYGVKD. CDR3 sequence (DNA): TGTGCCATCAGTGAGTCGGGGGAATTCACAGATACGCAGTATTTT. Its translation is CAISESGEFTDTQYF.

This clone was detected a few times. The V call is TRBV28, the J call TRBJ2-5; D might be TRBD2 (6 bases). There are 14 residues in the CDR3. CDR1 is MDHEN, CDR2 SYDVKM, per germline. Trimming stripped 2 bases from V and 4 bases from J, with 11 bases between. CDR3 loop: CASSLNGGIETQYF. The CDR3 DNA reads as TGTGCCAGCAGTTTAAACGGCGGGATAGAGACCCAGTACTTC. Complete variable domain (other parts from reference TRBV28 and TRBJ2-5): DVKVTQSSRYLVKRTGEKVFLECVQDMDHENMFWYRQDPGLGLRLIYFSYDVKMKEKGDIPEGYSVSREKKERFSLILESASTNQTSMYLCASSLNGGIETQYFGPGTRLLVL.

The chain combines TRBV18 with TRBJ2-3; D is uncertain. The V and J ends lost 4 bases and 4 bases respectively, with 6 bases between them. This CDR3 comprises 12 residues. The germline V gene has CDR1 KGHSH and CDR2 LQKENI. The CDR3, as DNA: TGTGCCAGCTCACTGACCTCAGATACGCAGTATTTT. Encoded protein: CASSLTSDTQYF. The complete variable domain, with remaining parts taken from reference TRBV18 and TRBJ2-3, reads NAGVMQNPRHLVRRRGQEARLRCSPMKGHSHVYWYRQLPEEGLKFMVYLQKENIIDESGMPKERFSAEFPKEGPSILRIQQVVRGDSAAYFCASSLTSDTQYFGPGTRLTVL.

Turning to this clone: A far larger clone is only one base removed, so a read error is likely. Because the CDR3's place on the DNA is in doubt, the DNA is left out and the CDR3 is given as listed by TCRdb. This rearrangement joins TRBV7-6 to TRBJ2-1; the D call TRBD2 from the table was never checked on the DNA. Germline V gene lookup returns CDR1 SGHVS and CDR2 FNYEAQ. The CDR3 is made up of 15 amino acids, end residues included. CDR3 region: CASSLVASGSGEQLF.

This chain joins TRBV2 and TRBJ2-7, with 11 positions matching TRBD1. This CDR3 has 15 amino acids. Per germline, CDR1 SNHLY and CDR2 FYNNEI. V lost 6 bases, J lost 2 bases, and 6 bases stayed unmatched. The CDR3 spells CASRPGTGGTYEQYF. In DNA form, the CDR3 reads TGTGCCAGCAGGCCCGGGACAGGGGGGACCTACGAGCAGTACTTC.

V is TRBV7-7 and J is TRBJ2-2, with 8 bases that match TRBD1. Trimming took 4 bases from V and 5 from J; bases not matched to a gene: 3. The CDR3 is 14 amino acids. Per the germline V gene, CDR1 is SSHAT and CDR2 is FNYEAQ (reference sequence). DNA of the CDR3: TGTGCCAGCAGCTCAGGACAGGGAACCGGGGAGCTGTTTTTT. Translating it yields CASSSGQGTGELFF.

This clone was found many times. CDR3 nucleotides: TGTGCCAGCAGCGAAAAGGGGAATACTCTCTACGAGCAGTACTTC. As protein: CASSEKGNTLYEQYF. V is TRBV7-8 and J is TRBJ2-7, with TRBD1 as a possible D gene (5 bases). Trimming removed 5 bases from V and 3 bases from J, with 17 bases in between. This CDR3 contains 15 residues. The germline V gene encodes CDR1 SGHVS and CDR2 FQNEAQ.

This clone is a singleton in its sample. The rearrangement links TRBV19 to TRBJ2-6; 9 bases agree with TRBD2. Germline V lookup: CDR1 LNHDA, CDR2 SQIVND (reference sequence). The CDR3 is 18 residues long. J was trimmed by 0 bases and V by 3 bases; bases with no gene match: 6. CDR3 loop: CASSIRLAVFSGANVLTF. In DNA form, the CDR3 reads TGTGCCAGTAGTATTAGACTAGCGGTATTCTCTGGGGCCAACGTCCTGACTTTC.

This clone is a singleton in its sample. The J gene is TRBJ2-1, the V gene TRBV5-4; D gene ambiguous. Germline CDR1 SGHNT, CDR2 YYREEE (reference sequence). The V gene lost 0 bases and the J gene lost 8 bases, with 9 bases spanning the gap. The CDR3 consists of 13 residues. The CDR3 DNA is TGTGCCAGCAGCTTGGCCGGGTGGGATGAGCAGTTCTTC. This gives the protein CASSLAGWDEQFF.

The count of this clone is one. The chain combines TRBV18 with TRBJ1-6, with TRBD1 matching over 8 bases. The CDR3 is 14 amino acids. V was pared by 4 bases and J by 10 bases, with 6 bases of the junction left unmatched. Germline CDR1 and CDR2: KGHSH and LQKENI. The CDR3 DNA follows: TGTGCCAGCTCACAAGGACAGGGTTACTCACCCCTCCACTTT. Its protein is CASSQGQGYSPLHF.

A single count supports this clone. The rearrangement uses TRBV5-1 and TRBJ1-1; no firm D call. This CDR3 has 18 amino acids. The germline CDR1 and CDR2 sequences are SGHRS and YFSETQ. Trimming took off 3 bases at V and 3 bases at J, with 24 bases between the two ends. The CDR3 reads CASSSRAPTVRGDTEAFF. The DNA for the CDR3 is TGCGCCAGCAGCTCCCGGGCCCCCACGGTGAGAGGAGACACTGAAGCTTTCTTT. Variable domain in full (rest from reference TRBV5-1 and TRBJ1-1): KAGVTQTPRYLIKTRGQQVTLSCSPISGHRSVSWYQQTPGQGLQFLFEYFSETQRNKGNFPGRFSGRQFSNSRSEMNVSTLELGDSALYLCASSSRAPTVRGDTEAFFGQGTRLTVV.

The V gene is TRBV2, the J gene TRBJ2-3; no clear D. In germline, CDR1 is SNHLY, CDR2 FYNNEI. This CDR3 has 13 amino acids. V lost 6 bases, J lost 3 bases, and 10 bases lay in between. The CDR3 DNA is TGTGCCAGCAGAGGTTTGGGGACAGATACGCAGTATTTT. It is translated as CASRGLGTDTQYF.

The gene calls are TRBV5-4 and TRBJ2-3; 11 bases line up with TRBD2. CDR1 and CDR2 from the germline V gene are SGHNT and YYREEE (reference sequence). The CDR3 contains 16 residues. J gave up 2 bases and V 4 bases, and 6 bases lay outside the gene matches. The CDR3: CASSPPSGRSTDTQYF. As DNA, the CDR3 is TGTGCCAGCAGCCCCCCTAGCGGGAGGTCCACAGATACGCAGTATTTT.

This chain links TRBV27 with TRBJ1-5; no reliable D call. This CDR3 is built from 14 residues. CDR1 and CDR2 from the germline V gene are MNHEY and SMNVEV (reference sequence). V lost 6 bases to trimming and J lost 5 bases, with 14 bases between them. The CDR3 sequence: CASSNTLGHQPQHF. CDR3 in DNA: TGTGCCAGCAGCAACACCCTTGGACATCAGCCCCAGCATTTT.

The chain links TRBV5-3 to TRBJ2-2; 8 bases agree with TRBD1. TRBV5-3 is classed as an ORF, of uncertain function. The CDR3 totals 15 residues. The V and J ends lost 10 bases and 6 bases, in that order; junction bases with no gene match: 14. The CDR3 nucleotides are TGTGCCGGCCTACGACAGGGGAATAAGGCCGGGGAGCTGTTTTTT. This translates into CAGLRQGNKAGELFF.

The gene calls are TRBV7-9 and TRBJ2-1; the D is unclear. Looked up from germline, CDR1 is SEHNR and CDR2 is FQNEAQ (reference sequence). Trimming stripped 6 bases from V and 8 bases from J, with 5 bases between. The CDR3 runs to 10 residues. The CDR3 nucleotides read TGTGCCAGCAGTATTGATGAGCAGTTCTTC. Translation gives CASSIDEQFF.

This clone has just one count. J is TRBJ2-7 and V is TRBV4-3; D is unclear. Per the germline V gene, CDR1 is LGHNA and CDR2 is YSLEER. V was pared by 0 bases and J by 0 bases, with 9 bases between. The CDR3 is made up of 15 amino acids. CDR3 in amino acids: CASSQDNVGSYEQYF. CDR3 in DNA: TGCGCCAGCAGCCAAGATAACGTTGGCTCCTACGAGCAGTACTTC.